This record covers a single T cell receptor beta chain. Its specificity is not known. One entry per CDR3 protein, called by TCRdb with MiXCR from the reads. The table records about 700,000 distinct CDR3 sequences, around a third of them present only once. The sample is drawn from a study of T cell repertoires in cytomegalovirus infection. Study-level information: CMV epitopes, recently identified HLA-C-restricted and well-studied HLA-B-restricted, were used. Public TCR beta signatures provided an indication of both CMV infection and a matching HLA type.

Findings of the study overall: Summed frequency of public TCR beta families distinguished CMV carriers with the relevant HLA. Dominating the ex vivo response were HLA-C-restricted CMV-specific TCR beta clonotypes.

Sample: cultured PBMCs, taken from culture after CMV antigen stimulation. The sequence derives from a human donor in good health (CMV status not recorded). Some clones in this sample may be carry-over from other donors' samples.

In DNA, the CDR3 is TGCGCTATAGTTCCTCGAGAGCAGTACTTC. Its translation: CAIVPREQYF. The chain uses TRBV4-3 and TRBJ2-7; no clear D gene. CDR3 length equals 10 residues. Germline V lookup: CDR1 LGHNA, CDR2 YSLEER.